Sequencing of this TCR beta chain was carried out in a study of blood T cell repertoires in COVID-19. Across the study: The samples span acute and convalescent COVID-19 from the United States, Italy and Spain.

All enrollees were roughly 18 to 100 years old and from about 24 US areas. Authors' analysis steps: Estimates of nucleated cell counts were drawn from the amplification of reference gene primers. Clones were sequenced by immunoSEQ multiplex PCR, and TCRdb holds only the in-frame ones, with some missing. V and J calls and clone size are those listed in that table; D and trimming were worked out from the DNA. The table shows over 55,000 clones, with roughly 80% occurring only once. This CDR3 is 13 amino acids long. V dropped 3 bases and J dropped 9 bases, with 12 bases sitting between them. Germline CDR1 reads MDHEN; CDR2 reads SYDVKM.

The chain couples TRBV28 to TRBJ1-5; D ambiguous. The sequence derives from a middle-aged woman with acute COVID-19. Input material: PBMCs or T cells enriched from blood (not recorded which). CDR3 DNA sequence: TGTGCCAGCAGTTTTCGGGGAGAGGGGCCCCAGCATTTT. Translating it yields CASSFRGEGPQHF. The full variable domain, completed using reference TRBV28 and TRBJ1-5, is DVKVTQSSRYLVKRTGEKVFLECVQDMDHENMFWYRQDPGLGLRLIYFSYDVKMKEKGDIPEGYSVSREKKERFSLILESASTNQTSMYLCASSFRGEGPQHFGDGTRLSIL.